The 14 T cell receptor beta chains given below trace back to one sample, sequenced in a study of blood T cell repertoires in COVID-19. Assay: immunoSEQ multiplex PCR; the TCRdb copy retains only in-frame clones and omits some. The repertoire holds about 210,000 clones, 85% to 90% seen once, with about 2.9% in the top ten. Sample: peripheral blood. The source is a man in his 60s with acute or convalescent COVID-19.

The CDR3 sequence is CASKTWTSGGLNTGELFF. Written as DNA, the CDR3 is TGTGCCTCCAAAACCTGGACTAGCGGGGGCTTGAACACCGGGGAGCTGTTTTTT. The chain links TRBV19 to TRBJ2-2; 13 bases are shared with TRBD2. Germline-derived CDR1 and CDR2 are LNHDA and SQIVND (reference sequence). The junction had 13 bases not matched to a gene; V was cut back by 11 bases and J by 1 base. The CDR3 length is 18 residues.

This rearrangement joins TRBV11-2 to TRBJ2-7; a weak D match, TRBD2 (5 bases). V shed 3 bases and J shed 7 bases, with 13 bases lying between them. This CDR3 contains 13 residues. CDR1 and CDR2 (germline): SGHAT, FQNNGV. In DNA, the CDR3 is TGTGCCAGCAGCTTCCAAACCTCGGGAGAGCAGTACTTC. It yields the protein CASSFQTSGEQYF.

The rearrangement joins TRBV19 to TRBJ1-2; D call uncertain. Germline V gives CDR1 LNHDA, CDR2 SQIVND (reference sequence). Deletions cut 3 bases from V and 6 bases from J, with 20 bases between. CDR3 length: 16 residues. The CDR3 protein is CASSILHGPREDGYTF. The CDR3 DNA follows: TGTGCCAGTAGTATCCTCCATGGCCCTCGGGAGGATGGCTACACCTTC.

This chain uses TRBV5-4 with TRBJ2-7; D possibly corresponds to TRBD2 (5 bases). This CDR3 region has 14 residues. The germline V gene encodes CDR1 SGHNT and CDR2 YYREEE (reference sequence). The V and J ends lost 5 bases and 3 bases respectively, with 15 bases between them. CDR3 protein: CASSPGILSYEQYF. CDR3 nucleotide sequence: TGTGCCAGCAGTCCCGGGATCCTCAGCTACGAGCAGTACTTC. Full variable domain (outside the CDR3, taken from reference TRBV5-4 and TRBJ2-7): ETGVTQSPTHLIKTRGQQVTLRCSSQSGHNTVSWYQQALGQGPQFIFQYYREEENGRGNFPPRFSGLQFPNYSSELNVNALELDDSALYLCASSPGILSYEQYFGPGTRLTVT.

The chain links TRBV6-6 to TRBJ1-3, with D hard to call. This CDR3 comprises 16 residues. V lost 8 bases and J 0 bases, leaving 17 bases between the germline ends. From germline, CDR1 is MNHNY and CDR2 SVGAGI (reference sequence). The CDR3 DNA reads as TGTGCCAGCGGTCACCGGACGGGGAACTCTGGAAACACCATATATTTT. Its protein is CASGHRTGNSGNTIYF.

This clone was seen only a few times. The chain recombines TRBV12-3 or TRBV12-4 with TRBJ1-1; no definite D call. The V end was cut by 4 bases, the J end by 5 bases, with 8 bases between. There are 12 residues in the CDR3. The CDR3 is CASSWSGTEAFF. The CDR3 DNA reads as TGTGCCAGCAGTTGGTCGGGGACTGAAGCTTTCTTT.

The chain uses TRBV15 and TRBJ2-5; D is unclear. The V end was cut by 0 bases, the J end by 2 bases, with 13 bases between. The CDR3 extends over 16 amino acids. Per the germline V gene, CDR1 is LNHNV and CDR2 is YYDKDF (reference sequence). The CDR3 DNA sequence: TGTGCCACCAGCAGAGATTGGTCCGTGGCTCAAGAGACCCAGTACTTC. It specifies CATSRDWSVAQETQYF.

The chain recombines TRBV5-4 with TRBJ2-2; 8 positions match TRBD2. The trim removed 4 bases at V and 4 bases at J, leaving 15 bases unmatched. The V gene's germline CDR1 is SGHNT and CDR2 YYREEE (reference sequence). This CDR3 contains 18 residues. The CDR3 DNA reads as TGTGCCAGCAGCACTGATTTAGGGCGGGGGGACGCCACCGGGGAGCTGTTTTTT. It codes for CASSTDLGRGDATGELFF.

This clone was detected a few times. The chain links TRBV5-4 to TRBJ1-4; 7 nucleotides match TRBD1. CDR3 size: 16 residues. Unmatched junction bases numbered 11, after V lost 4 bases and J lost 5 bases. CDR1 and CDR2 from the germline V gene are SGHNT and YYREEE (reference sequence). CDR3 loop: CASSSRDSPINEKLFF. CDR3 nucleotide sequence: TGTGCCAGCAGCAGCCGGGACAGCCCTATCAATGAAAAACTGTTTTTT.

This chain joins TRBV2 and TRBJ2-5, with TRBD1 identical over 10 bases. The CDR3 is made up of 17 amino acids. The V gene's germline CDR1 is SNHLY and CDR2 FYNNEI. With 2 bases clipped from V and 2 bases from J, the junction kept 8 bases outside the gene matches. CDR3 nucleotides: TGTGCCAGCAGTGAAATGCGGACAGGGGGTTTTCAAGAGACCCAGTACTTC. It is translated as CASSEMRTGGFQETQYF.

The chain is built from TRBV2 and TRBJ2-7; 7 bases line up with TRBD1. From germline, CDR1 is SNHLY and CDR2 FYNNEI. There are 14 residues in the CDR3. V shed 7 bases and J 6 bases; nucleotides not matched to a gene: 12. Written as DNA, the CDR3 is TGTGCCAGCAATGGACAGGCTGGAACGGGCGAGCAGTACTTC. Amino acid sequence: CASNGQAGTGEQYF.

V usage is TRBV28 and J usage is TRBJ1-5, with a tentative D call TRBD1 (5 bases). The V end was cut by 6 bases, the J end by 4 bases, with 22 bases between. CDR3 length equals 17 residues. CDR1 is MDHEN and CDR2 is SYDVKM in the germline V gene. CDR3: CASSRGGPGRTNQPQHF. The CDR3 bases are TGTGCCAGCAGCCGTGGCGGACCGGGCAGGACAAATCAGCCCCAGCATTTT.

The chain is built from TRBV19 and TRBJ2-7, with D tentatively TRBD1 (6 bases). There are 14 residues in the CDR3. Germline CDR1 is LNHDA and CDR2 is SQIVND (reference sequence). The V and J ends lost 6 bases and 9 bases respectively, with 21 bases between them. The CDR3 loop is CASSETTTGKGQYF. In DNA form, the CDR3 reads TGTGCCAGTAGCGAAACCACAACAGGGAAGGGGCAGTACTTC. Based on the CDR3 plus reference TRBV19 and TRBJ2-7, the full variable domain is DGGITQSPKYLFRKEGQNVTLSCEQNLNHDAMYWYRQDPGQGLRLIYYSQIVNDFQKGDIAEGYSVSREKKESFPLTVTSAQKNPTAFYLCASSETTTGKGQYFGPGTRLTVT.

V is TRBV27 and J is TRBJ1-5; 9 positions match TRBD1. Unmatched junction bases numbered 3, after V lost 4 bases and J lost 5 bases. Germline CDR1 MNHEY, CDR2 SMNVEV (reference sequence). CDR3 size: 14 residues. The CDR3 DNA sequence: TGTGCCAGCAGTTGGGACAGGGAAGATCAGCCCCAGCATTTT. The encoded protein is CASSWDREDQPQHF.